Each of the 28 T cell receptor beta chains below was sequenced from the same sample in a study of T cells in women clearing cervical HPV infection. The repertoire was sequenced with immunoSEQ multiplex PCR; TCRdb's copy has only in-frame clones and lacks some. The sample includes roughly 47,000 clones. Source material: blood buffy coat. The receptor set was obtained from a woman aged 18 to 75 with a cervical HPV16 infection that either progressed to CIN3+ or cleared (not recorded which).

Concerning this clone itself: The CDR3 is cut off 3 residues early in the read; its end comes from the germline J gene. The rearrangement links TRBV20-1 to TRBJ1-5, with 8 bases fitting TRBD1. The CDR3 contains 15 residues. With V trimmed by 3 bases and J by 6 bases, 10 bases remained unmatched. Germline V lookup: CDR1 DFQATT, CDR2 SNEGSKA (reference sequence). Incomplete CDR3 DNA: TGCAGTGCTAGCGCTACACCGGACAGGGTTCAGCCC. The encoded protein is CSASATPDRVQP. The complete CDR3 reads CSASATPDRVQPQHF.

Comments on this clone: The read stops 3 residues short of the end of the CDR3; the missing end is completed from the germline J gene. The chain has TRBV7-3 and TRBJ2-2, with 13 bases matching TRBD2. Trimming cost V 1 base and J 6 bases; bases outside gene matches: 8. The CDR3 totals 18 residues. CDR1 and CDR2 from the germline V gene are SGHTA and FQGTGA. Incomplete CDR3 DNA: TGTGCCAGCAGCTTAATAGGAGGGACTAGCGGGACCCCCGGGGAG. As protein: CASSLIGGTSGTPGE. In full, the CDR3 is CASSLIGGTSGTPGELFF.

About this clone itself: Read data end 3 residues before the CDR3 end; the end is taken from the germline J gene. This chain connects TRBV2 to TRBJ1-5; 9 positions match TRBD1. This CDR3 is 14 amino acids long. Germline V gives CDR1 SNHLY, CDR2 FYNNEI. After removal of 5 bases from V and 7 bases from J, the junction contained 6 bases not matched to a gene. CDR3 DNA, as far as it was read: TGTGCCAGCAGTCGGACAGGGGAAAGACAGCCC. Protein product: CASSRTGERQP. The CDR3 as a whole reads CASSRTGERQPQHF.

As to this clone: The CDR3 end is not reached by the read, which stops 3 residues before it; the germline J gene fills it in. The J gene is TRBJ2-7, the V gene TRBV5-1, with D possibly being TRBD1 (5 bases). This CDR3 contains 15 residues. From germline, CDR1 is SGHRS and CDR2 YFSETQ. V was cut by 1 base and J by 5 bases, with 16 bases left in between. The part of the CDR3 DNA that was read is TGCGCCAGCAGCTTGTTTCGGGCAGGGTTCCACGAG. Encoded protein: CASSLFRAGFHE. The CDR3 as a whole reads CASSLFRAGFHEQYF.

About this clone itself: The CDR3 end falls 3 residues outside the read, so it is completed with the germline J gene. J is TRBJ2-5 and V is TRBV20-1; TRBD2 agrees at 9 bases. CDR1 is DFQATT, CDR2 SNEGSKA, per germline (reference sequence). There are 14 residues in the CDR3. V shed 3 bases and J 4 bases; nucleotides not matched to a gene: 6. The part of the CDR3 DNA that was read is TGCAGTGCTAGCGCGGGAGGGCCGGGAGAGACC. It is translated as CSASAGGPGET. Given in full, the CDR3 is CSASAGGPGETQYF.

As regards this clone: The read terminates 3 residues before the CDR3 end, so the remaining end is supplied by the germline J gene. V gene TRBV18 combines with J gene TRBJ1-2; no reliable D call. The CDR3 sequence is 16 residues long. The germline V gene has CDR1 KGHSH and CDR2 LQKENI. The CDR3: CASSPRTSPGTDTYTF. The CDR3 DNA, read in part, is TGTGCCAGCTCACCGCGGACTAGCCCCGGAACAGATACC.

Note on this clone: The read halts 3 residues ahead of the CDR3 end, with the missing end drawn from the germline J gene. The rearrangement uses TRBV30 and TRBJ1-2, with D tentatively TRBD1 (5 bases). Trimming shortened V by 4 bases and J by 4 bases, and 13 bases separated the two germline ends. This CDR3 is built from 13 residues. Per the germline V gene, CDR1 is GTSNPN and CDR2 is SVGIG (reference sequence). The covered CDR3 bases are TGTGCCTGGAATCCAGGGATCCCCTATGGC. It specifies CAWNPGIPYG. The full CDR3 protein is CAWNPGIPYGYTF. The full variable domain, completed using reference TRBV30 and TRBJ1-2, is SQTIHQWPATLVQPVGSPLSLECTVEGTSNPNLYWYRQAAGRGLQLLFYSVGIGQISSEVPQNLSASRPQDRQFILSSKKLLLSDSGFYLCAWNPGIPYGYTFGSGTRLTVV.

With regard to this clone: Sequencing ends 3 residues short of the CDR3 end; the germline J gene provides the rest. The V and J genes are TRBV28 and TRBJ2-7, with 8 bases aligning to TRBD1. The CDR3 has 13 residues. Germline CDR1 reads MDHEN; CDR2 reads SYDVKM. V was clipped by 8 bases and J by 0 bases; unmatched bases: 3. CDR3 loop: CASGGQGSYEQYF. CDR3 DNA (partial): TGTGCCAGCGGTGGACAGGGCTCCTACGAG.

As concerns this clone: At one end, the junction sequence differs from germline, possibly due to a read error. Coverage ceases 3 residues before the CDR3 finishes, and the germline J gene fills in the end. V usage is TRBV4-2 and J usage is TRBJ2-5; perhaps TRBD1 as D (6 bases). Germline loops: CDR1 LGHNA, CDR2 YNFKEQ. CDR3 length equals 14 residues. The CDR3 here is CASSQYRERETQYF. The CDR3 bases that were read are TGCGCCAGCAGCCAATACAGGGAACGAGAGACC.

In regard to this clone: The junction departs from germline at one end; a sequencing error may be responsible. The missing CDR3 end, 3 residues past where the read stops, is filled in from the germline J gene. V gene TRBV10-3 combines with J gene TRBJ2-7; D ambiguous. This CDR3 region has 13 residues. The germline V gene encodes CDR1 ENHRY and CDR2 SYGVKD. This CDR3 is CATSLDMDYEQYF. Partial CDR3 DNA: TGTGCCACCAGTCTTGACATGGACTACGAG.

Concerning this clone: The CDR3 end falls 3 residues outside the read, so it is completed with the germline J gene. The chain joins TRBV30 to TRBJ1-5; possible D gene TRBD1, 6 bases. The germline V gene has CDR1 GTSNPN and CDR2 SVGIG (reference sequence). V was trimmed by 0 bases and J by 5 bases, leaving 14 bases between them. This CDR3 has 15 amino acids. The chain's CDR3 is CAWSVTTGGYQPQHF. The part of the CDR3 DNA that was read is TGTGCCTGGAGTGTGACGACAGGAGGGTATCAGCCC.

In regard to this clone: Read coverage stops 3 residues before the CDR3 terminus; the germline J gene supplies the remainder. The V and J genes are TRBV6-1 and TRBJ1-1; D gene ambiguous. The CDR3 is 14 residues long. Germline V lookup: CDR1 MNHNS, CDR2 SASEGT. V was clipped by 3 bases and J by 0 bases, with 8 bases between them. The CDR3 DNA, read in part, is TGTGCCAGCAGTGATAAAGGGTTGAACACTGAA. It encodes CASSDKGLNTE. The full CDR3 sequence reads CASSDKGLNTEAFF.

With respect to this clone: Read coverage stops 3 residues before the CDR3 terminus; the germline J gene supplies the remainder. The chain employs TRBV20-1 and TRBJ2-3; maybe TRBD2 (5 bases). The germline gives CDR1 DFQATT, CDR2 SNEGSKA (reference sequence). V lost 6 bases and J 0 bases, leaving 34 bases between the germline ends. The CDR3 consists of 21 residues. The CDR3 spells CSALRVMARAGGYPSTDTQYF. Partial CDR3 DNA: TGCAGTGCCCTCCGCGTAATGGCGAGGGCAGGAGGTTATCCCAGCACAGATACG.

A remark on this clone: The sequenced fragment ends 3 residues before the CDR3 boundary, so the rest is inferred from the germline J gene. The rearrangement links TRBV7-2 to TRBJ2-5; weak D call: TRBD2 (6 bases). CDR3 length equals 15 residues. The germline V and J ends were trimmed by 6 bases and 4 bases, with 18 bases remaining between them. Germline-derived CDR1 and CDR2 are SGHTA and FQGNSA. The CDR3 here is CASSPMTSSSETQYF. The CDR3 bases that were read are TGTGCCAGCAGTCCAATGACTAGTAGCTCAGAGACC. Combining the CDR3 with reference TRBV7-2 and TRBJ2-5 gives the whole variable domain GAGVSQSPSNKVTEKGKDVELRCDPISGHTALYWYRQSLGQGLEFLIYFQGNSAPDKSGLPSDRFSAERTGGSVSTLTIQRTQQEDSAVYLCASSPMTSSSETQYFGPGTRLLVL.

On this clone: The read ends 3 residues before the CDR3 terminus; that terminus is restored from the germline J gene. The chain is built from TRBV2 and TRBJ2-1; TRBD1 agrees at 7 bases. This CDR3 contains 14 residues. The V segment lost 7 bases and the J segment 8 bases; nucleotides outside the gene matches: 11. CDR1 and CDR2 from the germline V gene are SNHLY and FYNNEI. Here the CDR3 reads CASIEDRWGDEQFF. The CDR3 bases that were read are TGTGCCAGCATTGAGGACAGGTGGGGCGATGAG.

Regarding this clone: With the read ending 3 residues before the CDR3 end, the germline J gene is used to fill in that end. The rearrangement joins TRBV10-3 to TRBJ2-3; perhaps TRBD2 as D (5 bases). V lost 4 bases, J lost 6 bases, and 17 bases lay in between. Germline assignment: CDR1 ENHRY and CDR2 SYGVKD. The CDR3 has 15 amino acids. The chain's CDR3 is CAISGSADGIDTQYF. The CDR3 bases that were read are TGTGCCATCAGTGGCTCAGCGGACGGTATCGATACG.

For this clone: The sequence runs out 3 residues before the end of the CDR3; the remainder is reconstructed from the germline J gene. The rearrangement joins TRBV2 to TRBJ2-3, with D possibly being TRBD2 (6 bases). The CDR3 runs 14 residues. Trimming took 7 bases from V and 2 from J, leaving 13 bases between them. Looked up from germline, CDR1 is SNHLY and CDR2 is FYNNEI. The CDR3 DNA, read in part, is TGTGCCAGCAATGAGGCGGGATTCACAGATACG. Translated, it gives CASNEAGFTDT. The full CDR3 reads CASNEAGFTDTQYF.

With respect to this clone: Coverage ceases 3 residues before the CDR3 finishes, and the germline J gene fills in the end. The chain combines TRBV18 with TRBJ2-5; D gene uncertain. Trimming cost V 3 bases and J 1 base, with 15 bases left between them. The CDR3 sequence is 16 residues long. Per germline, CDR1 KGHSH and CDR2 LQKENI. The CDR3 protein is CASSPPVYSSQETQYF. The part of the CDR3 DNA that was read is TGTGCCAGCTCACCCCCGGTTTATTCCTCCCAAGAGACC.

The sequenced CDR3 bases are TGTGCCAGCAGTGAACTGAACAGGGAGAACTCCTACAATGAG. It specifies CASSELNRENSYNE. Given in full, the CDR3 is CASSELNRENSYNEQFF. V gene TRBV2 combines with J gene TRBJ2-1; D is perhaps TRBD1 (6 bases). The observed sequence ends 3 residues before the CDR3 terminus, with the missing tail filled in from the germline J gene. CDR1 is SNHLY and CDR2 is FYNNEI in the germline V gene. The CDR3 sequence is 17 residues long. V dropped 2 bases and J dropped 0 bases, with 14 bases sitting between them.

About this clone: The read terminates 3 residues ahead of where the CDR3 ends, so the germline J gene completes it. V and J are TRBV7-9 and TRBJ2-7; 7 positions agree with TRBD2. V shed 6 bases, J shed 3 bases, and the junction held 8 bases outside the gene matches. Germline assignment: CDR1 SEHNR and CDR2 FQNEAQ (reference sequence). This CDR3 has 14 residues. CDR3 DNA, as far as it was read: TGTGCCAGCAGAAGAGCGGGACCTAACTACGAG. This codes for CASRRAGPNYE. The full CDR3 reads CASRRAGPNYEQYF.

Comment on this clone: The read is 3 residues too short to cover the CDR3 end, so that end is filled in from the germline J gene. This chain uses TRBV19 with TRBJ2-1, with 8 bases lining up with TRBD2. CDR3 size: 14 residues. With 4 bases clipped from V and 6 bases from J, the junction kept 5 bases outside the gene matches. Germline V gene lookup returns CDR1 LNHDA and CDR2 SQIVND (reference sequence). CDR3 DNA, as far as it was read: TGTGCCAGTAGTAGGCGGGAGGCCCCCAATGAG. Translated: CASSRREAPNE. The full CDR3 protein is CASSRREAPNEQFF.

About this clone itself: The read ends 3 residues shy of where the CDR3 ends; the end is completed using the germline J gene. The chain employs TRBV20-1 and TRBJ2-7; no firm D call. The CDR3 has 11 residues. The ends were cut back, 7 bases at V and 6 bases at J, with 13 bases in the middle. CDR1 is DFQATT and CDR2 is SNEGSKA in the germline V gene (reference sequence). The sequenced CDR3 bases are TGCAGTGTTTCCCGCTATGGCGAG. This sequence encodes CSVSRYGE. The whole CDR3 protein is CSVSRYGEQYF.

Worth noting for this clone: Sequencing ends 3 residues short of the CDR3 end; the germline J gene provides the rest. The chain recombines TRBV7-2 with TRBJ1-2; the D gene is possibly TRBD1 (5 bases). CDR1 SGHTA and CDR2 FQGNSA come from the germline V gene. This CDR3 is built from 15 residues. V lost 4 bases and J lost 1, with 13 bases in between. CDR3: CASSSLGRNNYGYTF. Incomplete CDR3 DNA: TGTGCCAGCAGCTCCCTGGGGCGGAATAACTATGGC.

A remark on this clone: The CDR3 goes on 3 residues after the read ends, and that part is filled in from the germline J gene. The V gene is TRBV19, the J gene TRBJ1-5, with D uncertain. Looked up from germline, CDR1 is LNHDA and CDR2 is SQIVND (reference sequence). This CDR3 has 13 residues. CDR3 DNA (partial): TGTGCCAGTAGTAGGTACAGATCGGATCCC. Translation gives CASSRYRSDP. In full, the CDR3 is CASSRYRSDPQHF.

As regards this clone: The read ends 3 residues shy of where the CDR3 ends; the end is completed using the germline J gene. The genes are TRBV7-2 and TRBJ2-7, with TRBD1 matching 8 bases. The CDR3 spans 15 residues. V trimming: 1 base; J trimming: 5 bases; junction bases outside the gene matches: 7. Germline assignment: CDR1 SGHTA and CDR2 FQGNSA. The CDR3 bases that were read are TGTGCCAGCAGCTTAGGTGGGGGACAGGCGCACGAG. It yields the protein CASSLGGGQAHE. The CDR3, in full, reads CASSLGGGQAHEQYF.

Comment on this clone: The CDR3 extends 3 residues past the end of the read, so its final part is completed from the germline J gene. The chain carries TRBV14 and TRBJ2-3; D is possibly TRBD1 (6 bases). CDR3 length equals 14 residues. The germline CDR1 and CDR2 sequences are SGHDN and FVKESK. The CDR3 spells CASSQAGTFFAQYF. Partial CDR3 DNA: TGTGCCAGCAGCCAAGCGGGGACATTTTTTGCG.

As for this clone: The read ends 3 residues early relative to the CDR3; the germline J gene fills the gap. The rearrangement joins TRBV6-2 or TRBV6-3 to TRBJ1-2, with 9 bases aligning to TRBD1. The CDR3 has 17 amino acids. The germline V gene encodes CDR1 MNHEY and CDR2 SVGEGT. The CDR3 region is CASSFPGTGMFTDTYTF. The covered CDR3 bases are TGTGCCAGCAGTTTTCCGGGGACAGGGATGTTCACAGATACC.

As regards this clone: The read ends 3 residues early relative to the CDR3; the germline J gene fills the gap. The gene calls are TRBV18 and TRBJ1-4; D not resolved. Germline CDR1 and CDR2: KGHSH and LQKENI. There are 15 residues in the CDR3. Trimming stripped 0 bases from V and 8 bases from J, with 13 bases between. CDR3 protein: CASSPPPAQGEKLFF. CDR3 DNA, as far as it was read: TGTGCCAGCTCACCACCCCCCGCTCAAGGGGAAAAA.